The entry that follows covers one TCR beta chain sequence. Per germline, CDR1 MDHEN and CDR2 SYDVKM. V lost 6 bases and J 2 bases, leaving 17 bases between the germline ends. The CDR3 is 16 residues long. The sample comes from a study of technical replicates of blood from a few donors. This table comes from immunoSEQ multiplex PCR, and its TCRdb copy is limited to in-frame clones, with some not included. The table records 100,000 or so clones, 90% to 97% of them present only once. The receptor was isolated from a human donor in good health. The sample was T cells isolated from PBMCs. The gene calls are TRBV28 and TRBJ2-1; D is perhaps TRBD2 (6 bases). CDR3 nucleotides: TGTGCCAGCAGGGCCCCGGGACTCCTTACCTACAATGAGCAGTTCTTC. Protein: CASRAPGLLTYNEQFF.